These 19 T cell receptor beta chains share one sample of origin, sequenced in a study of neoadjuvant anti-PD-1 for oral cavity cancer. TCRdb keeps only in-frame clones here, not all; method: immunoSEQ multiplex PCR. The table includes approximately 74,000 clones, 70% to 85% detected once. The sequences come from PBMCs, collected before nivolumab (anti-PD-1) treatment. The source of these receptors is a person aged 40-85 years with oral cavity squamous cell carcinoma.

CDR3 region: CSAPRGPGEFF. For the CDR3, the DNA is TGCAGTGCTCCCCGTGGACCAGGGGAGTTCTTC. V gene TRBV20-1 combines with J gene TRBJ2-1; tentatively, D is TRBD1 (6 bases). This CDR3 has 11 residues. Trimming took off 5 bases at V and 14 bases at J, with 16 bases between the two ends. Per germline, CDR1 DFQATT and CDR2 SNEGSKA (reference sequence).

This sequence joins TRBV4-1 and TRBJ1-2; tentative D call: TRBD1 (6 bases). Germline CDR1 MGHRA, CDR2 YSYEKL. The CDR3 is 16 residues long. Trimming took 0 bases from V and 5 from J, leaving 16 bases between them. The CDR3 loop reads CASSQEVGALDYGYTF. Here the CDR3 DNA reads TGCGCCAGCAGCCAAGAGGTGGGGGCCTTGGATTATGGCTACACCTTC.

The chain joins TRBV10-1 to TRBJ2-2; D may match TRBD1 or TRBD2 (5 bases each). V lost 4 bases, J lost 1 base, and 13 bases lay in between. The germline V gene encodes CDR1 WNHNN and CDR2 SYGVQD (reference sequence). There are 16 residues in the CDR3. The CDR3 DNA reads TGCGCCAGCAGTGGCCCCCCGGGACGGAACACCGGGGAGCTGTTTTTT. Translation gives CASSGPPGRNTGELFF.

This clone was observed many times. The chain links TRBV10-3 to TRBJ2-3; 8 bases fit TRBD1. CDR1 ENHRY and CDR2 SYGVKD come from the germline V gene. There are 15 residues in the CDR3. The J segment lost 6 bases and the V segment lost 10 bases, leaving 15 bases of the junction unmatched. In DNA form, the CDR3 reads TGTGCCACCCTGGACGGACAGGGCATCGACGATACGCAGTATTTT. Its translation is CATLDGQGIDDTQYF.

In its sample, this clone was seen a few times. This chain's CDR3 is CASSGRGETQPQHF. The CDR3 nucleotides are TGTGCCAGCAGTGGGAGGGGAGAAACGCAGCCCCAGCATTTT. The chain joins TRBV6-1 to TRBJ1-5; a possible D gene is TRBD1 (5 bases). The CDR3 runs 14 residues. With 4 bases removed from V and 7 bases from J, the gap between germline ends came to 14 bases. Per germline, CDR1 MNHNS and CDR2 SASEGT.

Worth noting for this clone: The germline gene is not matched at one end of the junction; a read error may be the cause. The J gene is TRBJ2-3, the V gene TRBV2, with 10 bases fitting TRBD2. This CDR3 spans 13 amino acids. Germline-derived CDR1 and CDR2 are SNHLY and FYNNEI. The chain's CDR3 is CASSSGTSVGKNF. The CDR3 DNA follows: TGTGCCAGCAGTTCCGGGACTAGCGTCGGAAAGAATTTT.

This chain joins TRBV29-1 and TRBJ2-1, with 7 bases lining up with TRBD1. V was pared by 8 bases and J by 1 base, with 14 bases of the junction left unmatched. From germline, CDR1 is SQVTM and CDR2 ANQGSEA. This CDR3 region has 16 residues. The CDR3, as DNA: TGCAGCACGGACAGGCTTCCCTCTTCTTCCTACAATGAGCAGTTCTTC. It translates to CSTDRLPSSSYNEQFF.

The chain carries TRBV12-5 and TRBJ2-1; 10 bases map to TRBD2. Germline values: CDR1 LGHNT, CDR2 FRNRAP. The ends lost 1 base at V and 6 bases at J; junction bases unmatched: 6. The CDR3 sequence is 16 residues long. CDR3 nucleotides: TGTGCTAGTGGTTTGGGGCTAGCGGGAGATTTCAATGAGCAGTTCTTC. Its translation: CASGLGLAGDFNEQFF. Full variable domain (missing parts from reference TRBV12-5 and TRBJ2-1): DARVTQTPRHKVTEMGQEVTMRCQPILGHNTVFWYRQTMMQGLELLAYFRNRAPLDDSGMPKDRFSAEMPDATLATLKIQPSEPRDSAVYFCASGLGLAGDFNEQFFGPGTRLTVL.

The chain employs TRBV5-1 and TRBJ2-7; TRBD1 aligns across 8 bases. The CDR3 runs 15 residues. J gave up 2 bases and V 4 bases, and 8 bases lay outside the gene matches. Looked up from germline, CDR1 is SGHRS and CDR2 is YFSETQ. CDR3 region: CASSHTDRDAYEQYF. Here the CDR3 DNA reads TGCGCCAGCAGCCACACGGACAGGGACGCCTACGAGCAGTACTTC.

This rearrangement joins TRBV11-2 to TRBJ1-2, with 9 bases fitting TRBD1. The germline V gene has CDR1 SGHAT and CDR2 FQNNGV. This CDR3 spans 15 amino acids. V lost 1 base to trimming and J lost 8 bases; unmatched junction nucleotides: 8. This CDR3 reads CASSLGPGQGLGYTF. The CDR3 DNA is TGTGCCAGCAGCTTAGGACCGGGACAGGGTCTCGGCTACACCTTC.

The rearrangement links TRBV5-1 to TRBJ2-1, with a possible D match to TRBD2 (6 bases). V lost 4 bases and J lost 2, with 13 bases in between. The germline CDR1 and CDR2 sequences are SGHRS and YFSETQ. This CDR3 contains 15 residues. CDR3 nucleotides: TGCGCCAGCAGCCTAGGCGGGGAGCCCTACAATGAGCAGTTCTTC. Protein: CASSLGGEPYNEQFF.

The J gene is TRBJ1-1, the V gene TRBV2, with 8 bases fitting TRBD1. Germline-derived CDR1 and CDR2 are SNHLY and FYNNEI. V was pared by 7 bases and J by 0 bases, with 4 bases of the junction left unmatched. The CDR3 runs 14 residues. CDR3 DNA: TGTGCCAGCACGGGACAGGAGATGAACACTGAAGCTTTCTTT. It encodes CASTGQEMNTEAFF.

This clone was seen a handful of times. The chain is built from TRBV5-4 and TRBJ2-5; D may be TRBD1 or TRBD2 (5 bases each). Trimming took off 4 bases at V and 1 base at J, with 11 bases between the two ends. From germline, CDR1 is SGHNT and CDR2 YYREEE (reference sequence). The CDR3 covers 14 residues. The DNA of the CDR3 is TGTGCCAGCAGCCGGGGCCTAAGCCAAGAGACCCAGTACTTC. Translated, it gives CASSRGLSQETQYF.

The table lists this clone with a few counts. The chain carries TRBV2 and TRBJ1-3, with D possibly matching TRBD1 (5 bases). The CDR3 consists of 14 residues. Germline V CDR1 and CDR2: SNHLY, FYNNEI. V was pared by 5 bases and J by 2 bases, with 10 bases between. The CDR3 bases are TGTGCCAGCAGTTATCCAGGGCCTGGAAACACCATATATTTT. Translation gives CASSYPGPGNTIYF. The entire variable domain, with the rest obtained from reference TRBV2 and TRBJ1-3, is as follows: EPEVTQTPSHQVTQMGQEVILRCVPISNHLYFYWYRQILGQKVEFLVSFYNNEISEKSEIFDDQFSVERPDGSNFTLKIRSTKLEDSAMYFCASSYPGPGNTIYFGEGSWLTVV.

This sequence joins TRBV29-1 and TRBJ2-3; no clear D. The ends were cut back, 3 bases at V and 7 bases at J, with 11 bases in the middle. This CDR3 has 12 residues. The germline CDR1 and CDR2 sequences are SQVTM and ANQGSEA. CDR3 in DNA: TGCAGCGTTGATTTGGTCGGCTATACGCAGTATTTT. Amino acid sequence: CSVDLVGYTQYF.

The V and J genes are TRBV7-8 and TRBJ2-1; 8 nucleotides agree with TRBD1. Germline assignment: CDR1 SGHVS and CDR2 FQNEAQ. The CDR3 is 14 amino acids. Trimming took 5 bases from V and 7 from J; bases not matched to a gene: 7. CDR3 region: CASSTQGVVNEQFF. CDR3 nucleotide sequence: TGTGCCAGCAGCACACAGGGGGTGGTGAATGAGCAGTTCTTC.

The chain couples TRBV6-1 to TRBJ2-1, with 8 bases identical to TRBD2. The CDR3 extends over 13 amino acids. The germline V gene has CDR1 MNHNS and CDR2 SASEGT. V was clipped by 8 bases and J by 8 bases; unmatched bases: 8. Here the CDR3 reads CASESAGVYEQFF. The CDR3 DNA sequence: TGTGCCAGCGAGTCAGCGGGAGTTTATGAGCAGTTCTTC.

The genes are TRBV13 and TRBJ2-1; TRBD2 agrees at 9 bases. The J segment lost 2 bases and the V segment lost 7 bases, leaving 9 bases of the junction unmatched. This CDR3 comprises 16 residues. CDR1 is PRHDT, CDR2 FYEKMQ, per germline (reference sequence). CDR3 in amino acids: CASIELRTSAYNEQFF. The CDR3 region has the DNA TGTGCCAGCATAGAGCTCCGGACTAGCGCCTACAATGAGCAGTTCTTC.

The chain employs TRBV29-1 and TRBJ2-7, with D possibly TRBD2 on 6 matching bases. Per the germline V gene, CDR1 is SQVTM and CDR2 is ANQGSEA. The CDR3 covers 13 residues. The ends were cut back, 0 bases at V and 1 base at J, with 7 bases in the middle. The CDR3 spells CSVEDGGSYEQYF. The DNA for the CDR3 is TGCAGCGTTGAAGATGGGGGGTCCTACGAGCAGTACTTC.